The rows below give T cell receptor beta chains drawn from one sample of a study of CD8 T cells in ankylosing spondylitis. TCRdb itself ran the 5' RACE reads through MiXCR, one entry per CDR3 protein. The sample carries more than 500,000 distinct CDR3 sequences, approximately 5.3% recorded once. Input material: blood, either unsorted or a sorted T cell fraction (not recorded which). These receptors were obtained from a male donor with ankylosing spondylitis. The conserved cysteine and the conserved F or W are not part of the CDR3 here. Each record gives: V gene, J gene, CDR3 length, CDR3 protein.

v_call: TRBV4-1; j_call: TRBJ2-2; cdr3_length: 12; cdr3_aa: ASSQKGTTGELF
v_call: TRBV20-1; j_call: TRBJ2-7; cdr3_length: 10; cdr3_aa: SARKTSYEQY
v_call: TRBV20-1; j_call: TRBJ2-2; cdr3_length: 13; cdr3_aa: SARRRGGNTGELF
v_call: TRBV7-8; j_call: TRBJ2-7; cdr3_length: 11; cdr3_aa: ASSLEWDSSQY
v_call: TRBV5-1; j_call: TRBJ2-3; cdr3_length: 11; cdr3_aa: ASSNSYRDTQY
v_call: TRBV7-2; j_call: TRBJ2-2; cdr3_length: 12; cdr3_aa: ASRFALNTGELF
v_call: TRBV12-3/TRBV12-4; j_call: TRBJ2-3; cdr3_length: 12; cdr3_aa: ASRQFRESDTQY
v_call: TRBV20-1; j_call: TRBJ2-7; cdr3_length: 10; cdr3_aa: SAGGRSYEQY
v_call: TRBV7-8; j_call: TRBJ1-1; cdr3_length: 11; cdr3_aa: ASSRQSFYEAF
v_call: TRBV20-1; j_call: TRBJ2-2; cdr3_length: 13; cdr3_aa: SASRLAGGTGELF
v_call: TRBV20-1; j_call: TRBJ1-2; cdr3_length: 14; cdr3_aa: SARDWDSPFYYGYT
v_call: TRBV7-2; j_call: TRBJ1-5; cdr3_length: 12; cdr3_aa: ASSLRRGTGPQH
v_call: TRBV7-2; j_call: TRBJ1-2; cdr3_length: 11; cdr3_aa: ASSYRGEDGYT
v_call: TRBV29-1; j_call: TRBJ2-1; cdr3_length: 15; cdr3_aa: SVEYVVARDFYNEQF
v_call: TRBV11-2; j_call: TRBJ2-1; cdr3_length: 9; cdr3_aa: ASSFGQAQF
v_call: TRBV20-1; j_call: TRBJ2-3; cdr3_length: 10; cdr3_aa: SGGRGGDTQY
v_call: TRBV5-6; j_call: TRBJ2-2; cdr3_length: 13; cdr3_aa: ASSSLAGHTGELF
v_call: TRBV7-6; j_call: TRBJ1-6; cdr3_length: 12; cdr3_aa: ASSMTGRGSPLH
v_call: TRBV18; j_call: TRBJ2-7; cdr3_length: 13; cdr3_aa: ASSPTPAGRNEQY
v_call: TRBV20-1; j_call: TRBJ2-4; cdr3_length: 9; cdr3_aa: SAPRGDIQY
v_call: TRBV11-2; j_call: TRBJ2-1; cdr3_length: 16; cdr3_aa: ASSLKPLAGSSYNEQF
v_call: TRBV3-1; j_call: TRBJ1-3; cdr3_length: 11; cdr3_aa: ASSQDGGNTIY
v_call: TRBV12-3/TRBV12-4; j_call: TRBJ1-2; cdr3_length: 12; cdr3_aa: ASSSAGDSYGYT
v_call: TRBV18; j_call: TRBJ2-3; cdr3_length: 12; cdr3_aa: ASSPQSGTDTQY
v_call: TRBV4-3; j_call: TRBJ2-3; cdr3_length: 15; cdr3_aa: ASSQEGSSGRTDTQY
v_call: TRBV5-1; j_call: TRBJ2-2; cdr3_length: 18; cdr3_aa: ASSSIEPSGQLTNTGELF
v_call: TRBV28; j_call: TRBJ2-7; cdr3_length: 10; cdr3_aa: ASSLDYYEQY
v_call: TRBV24-1; j_call: TRBJ1-4; cdr3_length: 14; cdr3_aa: ATSGKAGGDNEKLF
v_call: TRBV12-3/TRBV12-4; j_call: TRBJ2-2; cdr3_length: 14; cdr3_aa: ASNELGQPNTGELF
v_call: TRBV5-1; j_call: TRBJ1-2; cdr3_length: 13; cdr3_aa: ASSLVAGGLWGYT
v_call: TRBV4-3; j_call: TRBJ2-2; cdr3_length: 14; cdr3_aa: ASSQQGYSTTGELF
v_call: TRBV20-1; j_call: TRBJ2-1; cdr3_length: 13; cdr3_aa: SARLLAGGVYEQF
v_call: TRBV6-2/TRBV6-3; j_call: TRBJ2-7; cdr3_length: 14; cdr3_aa: ASSFNPGLSAYEQY
v_call: TRBV5-1; j_call: TRBJ1-5; cdr3_length: 12; cdr3_aa: ASSLGGFNQPQH
v_call: TRBV6-5; j_call: TRBJ2-1; cdr3_length: 13; cdr3_aa: ASSYGLATYNEQF
v_call: TRBV5-6; j_call: TRBJ2-3; cdr3_length: 12; cdr3_aa: ASRGGGGVDTQY
v_call: TRBV12-3/TRBV12-4; j_call: TRBJ2-5; cdr3_length: 10; cdr3_aa: ASSLFSETQY
v_call: TRBV28; j_call: TRBJ2-1; cdr3_length: 15; cdr3_aa: ASSSAGTSGPYNEQF
v_call: TRBV5-1; j_call: TRBJ2-1; cdr3_length: 10; cdr3_aa: ASSYDRNEQF
v_call: TRBV6-5; j_call: TRBJ2-7; cdr3_length: 11; cdr3_aa: ASRRGGSYEQY
v_call: TRBV7-2; j_call: TRBJ1-3; cdr3_length: 13; cdr3_aa: ASSSWTASGNTIY
v_call: TRBV20-1; j_call: TRBJ2-7; cdr3_length: 15; cdr3_aa: SACRLAAVGVSYEQY
v_call: TRBV5-5; j_call: TRBJ1-2; cdr3_length: 10; cdr3_aa: ASSPVSDGYT
v_call: TRBV4-3; j_call: TRBJ2-1; cdr3_length: 13; cdr3_aa: ASSQGSGAYNEQF
v_call: TRBV6-1; j_call: TRBJ1-4; cdr3_length: 13; cdr3_aa: ASSEGPGPGEKLF
v_call: TRBV24-1; j_call: TRBJ2-2; cdr3_length: 15; cdr3_aa: ATSDWTSGSSTGELF
v_call: TRBV3-1; j_call: TRBJ2-1; cdr3_length: 15; cdr3_aa: ASSLLLGLAGINEQF
v_call: TRBV6-5; j_call: TRBJ2-1; cdr3_length: 13; cdr3_aa: ASSYLHGTGKEQF
v_call: TRBV15; j_call: TRBJ2-1; cdr3_length: 13; cdr3_aa: ATSSPGLAVNEQF